The present TCR beta chain was sequenced within a study of beta chain features in type 1 diabetes. Concerning this clone: Its antigen is not identified.

Reverse transcription of all isolated RNA meant that expressed TCRB transcripts were sequenced. There were 3.4 million or so reads on average in the naive, central memory and regulatory T cell samples. The repertoire was sequenced with immunoSEQ multiplex PCR; TCRdb's copy has only in-frame clones and lacks some. The sample gives about 150,000 clones, 13% of which show up once; under 1.5% is in the top ten. Findings and limits, study-wide: A potential influence of HLA type upon TCRB rearrangement remained unresolved herein. In all four CD4+ subsets, TCRB CDR3 length was significantly, moderately reduced in type 1 diabetes.

V lost 2 bases and J 5 bases, leaving 15 bases between the germline ends. The CDR3 has 15 amino acids. CDR1 is SGHTA, CDR2 FQGNSA, per germline. What was sequenced was central memory CD4+ T cells from blood. The V and J genes are TRBV7-2 and TRBJ1-1; perhaps TRBD1 as D (5 bases). The sequence was obtained from a man between 18 and 35 years old with type 1 diabetes. CDR3 amino acids: CASSLFQGAGTEAFF. DNA of the CDR3: TGTGCCAGCAGCTTATTCCAGGGTGCAGGGACTGAAGCTTTCTTT. Full variable domain (missing parts from reference TRBV7-2 and TRBJ1-1): GAGVSQSPSNKVTEKGKDVELRCDPISGHTALYWYRQSLGQGLEFLIYFQGNSAPDKSGLPSDRFSAERTGGSVSTLTIQRTQQEDSAVYLCASSLFQGAGTEAFFGQGTRLTVV.